This TCR beta chain comes out of a study of beta chain features in type 1 diabetes. This clone was detected only a few times. Its antigen is unidentified. Expressed TCRB transcripts were sequenced because the isolated RNA had all been reverse transcribed beforehand. The protocol was immunoSEQ multiplex PCR, while the TCRdb copy is restricted to in-frame clones and leaves out a portion. The sample lists about 390,000 clones; 9.5% to 10% were seen once. Findings of the study overall: In every one of the four CD4+ subsets, TCRB CDR3s were moderately but significantly shorter in Type 1 diabetes patients.

The clonotype originates from a man aged 30 to 39 with type 1 diabetes. The specimen was central memory CD4+ T cells from blood.

CDR3 region: CASSTGTGATEAFF. CDR3 in DNA: TGTGCCAGCAGCACCGGGACAGGGGCTACTGAAGCTTTCTTT. The rearrangement links TRBV28 to TRBJ1-1; 10 bases fit TRBD1. Trimming cost V 6 bases and J 5 bases; bases outside gene matches: 6. Germline CDR1 MDHEN, CDR2 SYDVKM. The CDR3 has 14 amino acids.